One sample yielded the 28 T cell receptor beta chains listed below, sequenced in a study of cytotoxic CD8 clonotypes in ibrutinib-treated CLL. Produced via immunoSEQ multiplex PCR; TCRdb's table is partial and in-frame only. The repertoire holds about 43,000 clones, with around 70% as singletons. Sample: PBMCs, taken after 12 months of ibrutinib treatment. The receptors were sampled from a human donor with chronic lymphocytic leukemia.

CDR3 amino acids: CASSGIGQGTEAFF. DNA for the CDR3: TGTGCCAGCAGCGGTATTGGACAGGGCACTGAAGCTTTCTTT. The genes are TRBV7-2 and TRBJ1-1; 8 bases are shared with TRBD1. Germline loops: CDR1 SGHTA, CDR2 FQGNSA. The V gene end was trimmed by 5 bases and the J gene end by 4 bases; junction bases not matched to a gene: 6. There are 14 residues in the CDR3.

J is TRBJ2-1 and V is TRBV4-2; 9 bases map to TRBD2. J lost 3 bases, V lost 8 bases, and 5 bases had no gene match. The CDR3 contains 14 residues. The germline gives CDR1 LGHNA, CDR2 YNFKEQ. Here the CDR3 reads CASGRGGNYNEQFF. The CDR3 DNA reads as TGTGCCAGCGGGCGGGGGGGGAACTACAATGAGCAGTTCTTC.

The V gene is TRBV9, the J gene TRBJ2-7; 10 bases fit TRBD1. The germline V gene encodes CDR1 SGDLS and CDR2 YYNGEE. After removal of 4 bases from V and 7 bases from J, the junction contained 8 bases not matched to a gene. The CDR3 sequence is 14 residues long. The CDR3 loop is CASSRGTGEGEQYF. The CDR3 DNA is TGTGCCAGCAGCCGTGGGACAGGGGAGGGAGAGCAGTACTTC.

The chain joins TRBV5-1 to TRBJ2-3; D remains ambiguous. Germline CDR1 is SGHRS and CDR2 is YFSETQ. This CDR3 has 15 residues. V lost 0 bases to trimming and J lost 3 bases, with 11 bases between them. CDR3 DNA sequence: TGCGCCAGCAGCTTGGCAACCCTAGGAACAGATACGCAGTATTTT. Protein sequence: CASSLATLGTDTQYF.

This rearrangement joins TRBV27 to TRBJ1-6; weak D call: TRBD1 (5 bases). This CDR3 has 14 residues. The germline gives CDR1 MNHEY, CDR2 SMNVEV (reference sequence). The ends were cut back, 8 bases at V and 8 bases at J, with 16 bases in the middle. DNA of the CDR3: TGTGCCAGCGGTGCCCGGGGGAACGATTCACCCCTCCACTTT. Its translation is CASGARGNDSPLHF.

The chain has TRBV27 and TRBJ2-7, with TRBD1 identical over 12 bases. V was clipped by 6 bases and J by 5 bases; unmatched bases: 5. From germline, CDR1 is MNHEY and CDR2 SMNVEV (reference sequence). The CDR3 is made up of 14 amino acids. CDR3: CASSPGTGGNEQYF. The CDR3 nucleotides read TGTGCCAGCAGCCCCGGGACAGGGGGCAACGAGCAGTACTTC.

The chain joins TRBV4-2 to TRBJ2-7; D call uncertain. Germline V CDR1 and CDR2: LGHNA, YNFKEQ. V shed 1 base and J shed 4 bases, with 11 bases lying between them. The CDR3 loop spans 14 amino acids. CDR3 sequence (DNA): TGTGCCAGCAGCCAAGCGATGCCTGGATACGAGCAGTACTTC. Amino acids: CASSQAMPGYEQYF.

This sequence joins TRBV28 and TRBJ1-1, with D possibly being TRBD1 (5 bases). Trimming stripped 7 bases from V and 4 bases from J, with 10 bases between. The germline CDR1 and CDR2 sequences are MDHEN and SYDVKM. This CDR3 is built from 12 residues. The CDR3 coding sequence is TGTGCCAGCAAGGCTGGGGGCACTGAAGCTTTCTTT. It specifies CASKAGGTEAFF.

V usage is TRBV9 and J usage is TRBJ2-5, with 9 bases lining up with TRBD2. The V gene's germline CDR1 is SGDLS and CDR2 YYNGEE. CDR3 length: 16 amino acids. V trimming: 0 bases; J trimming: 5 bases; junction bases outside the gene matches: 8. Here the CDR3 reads CASSVGSSGVGETQYF. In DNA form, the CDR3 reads TGTGCCAGCAGCGTAGGGTCTAGCGGGGTGGGCGAGACCCAGTACTTC.

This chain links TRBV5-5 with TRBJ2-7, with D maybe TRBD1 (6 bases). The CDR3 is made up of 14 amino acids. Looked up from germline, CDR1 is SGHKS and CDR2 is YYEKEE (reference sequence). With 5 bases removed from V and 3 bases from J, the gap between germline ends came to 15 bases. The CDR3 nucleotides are TGTGCCAGCAGGTCGACAGGTGCTGGCTACGAGCAGTACTTC. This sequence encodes CASRSTGAGYEQYF.

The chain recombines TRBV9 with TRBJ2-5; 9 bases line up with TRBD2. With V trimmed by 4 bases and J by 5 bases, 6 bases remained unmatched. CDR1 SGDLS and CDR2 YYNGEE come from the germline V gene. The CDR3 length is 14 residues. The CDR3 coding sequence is TGTGCCAGCAGCCCAAGCGGGGGGCCGGAGACCCAGTACTTC. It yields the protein CASSPSGGPETQYF.

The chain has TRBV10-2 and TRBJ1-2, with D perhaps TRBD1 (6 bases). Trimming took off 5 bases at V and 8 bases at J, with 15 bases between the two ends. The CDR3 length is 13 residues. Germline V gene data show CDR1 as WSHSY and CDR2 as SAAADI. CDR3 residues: CASSTQGGWGYTF. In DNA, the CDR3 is TGCGCCAGCAGTACACAGGGAGGATGGGGCTACACCTTC.

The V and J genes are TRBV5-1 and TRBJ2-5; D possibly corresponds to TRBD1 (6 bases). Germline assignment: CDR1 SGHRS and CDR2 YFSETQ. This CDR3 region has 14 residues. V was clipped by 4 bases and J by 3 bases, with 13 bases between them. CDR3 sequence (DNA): TGCGCCAGCAGCCGACAGGTTGCGGAAGAGACCCAGTACTTC. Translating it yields CASSRQVAEETQYF.

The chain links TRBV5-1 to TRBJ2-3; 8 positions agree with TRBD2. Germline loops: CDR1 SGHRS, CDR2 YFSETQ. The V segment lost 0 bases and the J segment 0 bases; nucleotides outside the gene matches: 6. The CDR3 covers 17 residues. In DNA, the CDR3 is TGCGCCAGCAGCTTGGTTCGGGGGGGAGCTAGCACAGATACGCAGTATTTT. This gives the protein CASSLVRGGASTDTQYF.

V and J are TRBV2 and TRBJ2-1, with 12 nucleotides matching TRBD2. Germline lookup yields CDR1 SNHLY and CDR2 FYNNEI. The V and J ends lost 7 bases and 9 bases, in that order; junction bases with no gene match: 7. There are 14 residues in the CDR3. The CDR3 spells CASNLAGGPVEQFF. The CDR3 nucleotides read TGTGCCAGCAATCTAGCGGGGGGGCCCGTTGAGCAGTTCTTC.

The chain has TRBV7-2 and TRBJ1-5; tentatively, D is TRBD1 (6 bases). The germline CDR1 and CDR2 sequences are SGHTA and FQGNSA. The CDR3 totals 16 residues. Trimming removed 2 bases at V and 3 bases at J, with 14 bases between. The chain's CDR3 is CASSLYGGGLNQPQHF. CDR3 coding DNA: TGTGCCAGCAGCTTATACGGCGGGGGGCTCAATCAGCCCCAGCATTTT. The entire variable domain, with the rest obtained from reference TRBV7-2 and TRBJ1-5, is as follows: GAGVSQSPSNKVTEKGKDVELRCDPISGHTALYWYRQSLGQGLEFLIYFQGNSAPDKSGLPSDRFSAERTGGSVSTLTIQRTQQEDSAVYLCASSLYGGGLNQPQHFGDGTRLSIL.

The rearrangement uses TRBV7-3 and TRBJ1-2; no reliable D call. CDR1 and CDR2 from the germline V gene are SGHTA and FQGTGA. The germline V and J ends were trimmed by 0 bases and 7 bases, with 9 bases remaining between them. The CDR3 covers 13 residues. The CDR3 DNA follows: TGTGCCAGCAGCTTAACGTATAATAGTGGCTACACCTTC. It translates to CASSLTYNSGYTF.

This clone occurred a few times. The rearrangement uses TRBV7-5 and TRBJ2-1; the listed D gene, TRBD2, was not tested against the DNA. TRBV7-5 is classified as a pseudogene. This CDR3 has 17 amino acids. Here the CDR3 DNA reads TGTGCCAGAAGCCCGGGGACTAGCGGGAGGTCATACAATGAGCAGTTCTTC. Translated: CARSPGTSGRSYNEQFF.

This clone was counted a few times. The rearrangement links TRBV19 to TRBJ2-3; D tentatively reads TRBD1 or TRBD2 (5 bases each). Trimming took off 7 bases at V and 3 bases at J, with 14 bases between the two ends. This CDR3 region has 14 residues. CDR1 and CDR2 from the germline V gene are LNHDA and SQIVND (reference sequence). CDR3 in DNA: TGTGCCAGTACCCTAGGGACGGAAACAGATACGCAGTATTTT. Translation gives CASTLGTETDTQYF.

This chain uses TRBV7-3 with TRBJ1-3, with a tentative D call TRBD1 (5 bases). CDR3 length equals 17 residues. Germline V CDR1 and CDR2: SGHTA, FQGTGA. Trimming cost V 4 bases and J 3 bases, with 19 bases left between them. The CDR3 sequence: CASSSFWPGVHGNTIYF. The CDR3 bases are TGTGCCAGCAGCTCCTTTTGGCCGGGGGTACATGGAAACACCATATATTTT. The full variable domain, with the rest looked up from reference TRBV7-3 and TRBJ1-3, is GAGVSQTPSNKVTEKGKYVELRCDPISGHTALYWYRQSLGQGPEFLIYFQGTGAADDSGLPNDRFFAVRPEGSVSTLKIQRTERGDSAVYLCASSSFWPGVHGNTIYFGEGSWLTVV.

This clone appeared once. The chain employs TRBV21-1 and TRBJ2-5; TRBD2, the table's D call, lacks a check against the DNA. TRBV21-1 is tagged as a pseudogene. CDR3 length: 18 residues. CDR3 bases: TGTGCCAGCAGCAAAGTAATTGCCGAGCGGGGGCGCATAGAGACCCAGTACTTC. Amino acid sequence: CASSKVIAERGRIETQYF.

CDR3 protein: CASSPGHSYNEQFF. The CDR3 DNA reads as TGTGCCAGCTCACCGGGACATAGCTACAATGAGCAGTTCTTC. The J gene is TRBJ2-1, the V gene TRBV18; a weak D match, TRBD1 (6 bases). From germline, CDR1 is KGHSH and CDR2 LQKENI. CDR3 size: 14 residues. The V and J ends lost 3 bases and 3 bases respectively, with 9 bases between them.

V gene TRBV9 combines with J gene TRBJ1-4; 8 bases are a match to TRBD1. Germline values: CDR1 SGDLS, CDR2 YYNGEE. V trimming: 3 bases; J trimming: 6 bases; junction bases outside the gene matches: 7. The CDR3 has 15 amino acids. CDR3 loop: CASSAPGQGDEKLFF. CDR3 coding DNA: TGTGCCAGCAGCGCGCCCGGACAGGGAGATGAAAAACTGTTTTTT.

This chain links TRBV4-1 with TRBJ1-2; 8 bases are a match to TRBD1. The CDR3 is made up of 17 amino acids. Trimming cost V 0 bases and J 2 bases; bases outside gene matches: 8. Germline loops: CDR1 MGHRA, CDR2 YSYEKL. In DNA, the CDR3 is TGCGCCAGCAGCCAAGATGCAGGGGGCCCCCAAAACTATGGCTACACCTTC. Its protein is CASSQDAGGPQNYGYTF.

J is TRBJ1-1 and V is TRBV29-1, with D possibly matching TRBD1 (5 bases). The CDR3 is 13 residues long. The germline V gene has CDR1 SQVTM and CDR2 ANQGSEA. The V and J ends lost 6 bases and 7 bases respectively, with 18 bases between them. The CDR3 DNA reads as TGCAGCGTGGTACAATCAGGGCGAAATGAAGCTTTCTTT. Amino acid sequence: CSVVQSGRNEAFF. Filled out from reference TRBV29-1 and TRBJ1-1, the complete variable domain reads SAVISQKPSRDICQRGTSLTIQCQVDSQVTMMFWYRQQPGQSLTLIATANQGSEATYESGFVIDKFPISRPNLTFSTLTVSNMSPEDSSIYLCSVVQSGRNEAFFGQGTRLTVV.

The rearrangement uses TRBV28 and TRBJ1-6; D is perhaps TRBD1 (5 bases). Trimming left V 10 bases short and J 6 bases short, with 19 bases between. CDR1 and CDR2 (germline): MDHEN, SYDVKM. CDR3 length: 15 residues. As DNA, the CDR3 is TGTGCCATAACAACGAGGGGAAGCCCTAATTCACCCCTCCACTTT. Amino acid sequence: CAITTRGSPNSPLHF.

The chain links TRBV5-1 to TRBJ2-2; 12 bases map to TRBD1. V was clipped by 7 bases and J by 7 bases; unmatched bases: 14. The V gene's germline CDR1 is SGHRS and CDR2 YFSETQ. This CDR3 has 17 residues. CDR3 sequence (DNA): TGCGCCAGCGAGCCCACAGGGACAGGGGGCGCTTACGGGGAGCTGTTTTTT. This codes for CASEPTGTGGAYGELFF.

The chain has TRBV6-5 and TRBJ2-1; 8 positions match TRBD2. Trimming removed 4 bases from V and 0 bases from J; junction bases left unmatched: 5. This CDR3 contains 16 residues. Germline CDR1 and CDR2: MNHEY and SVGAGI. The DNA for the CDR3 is TGTGCCAGCAGTTCGGCGGGGGGCGGCTCCTACAATGAGCAGTTCTTC. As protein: CASSSAGGGSYNEQFF.